This TCR beta chain was documented in a study of regulatory and conventional T cells in RAG deficiency (dated by TCRdb to 2016 to 2017). About the study as a whole: The study used high-throughput TCR beta sequencing to compare repertoire diversity and composition of Treg, conventional CD4+ and CD8+ T cells between RAG-deficient patients and healthy controls.

Overall study outcomes, separate from this receptor: Some T-cell subset analyses were not done for some subjects. Compared with control T-cell subpopulations, the RAG-deficient patients had markedly lower Shannon entropy and higher Simpson indices. Sorted CD25-high CD127-low cells from Omenn syndrome patients may represent peripherally activated cells rather than bona fide Treg cells. In Omenn syndrome and CID/AS patients compared with controls, around 93-fold fewer unique TCR beta sequences were detected from Treg cells, versus roughly 10-fold fewer for other subsets. All patient T-cell subsets had shorter CDR3 lengths; Omenn syndrome patients showed >80% Treg-Tconv repertoire overlap at nucleotide and amino acid level.

Concerning this clone itself: The target of this receptor is not known. Base quality data are lacking; no much larger clone is found one base away.

For repertoire analyses, the comparison group consisted of eight healthy control donors. CD8+ T cells lacking CD4 were purified from blood before genomic DNA extraction. V sheds 3 bases and J sheds 7 bases, leaving 6 bases between their ends. For CDR1 and CDR2, the germline V gene (reference sequence) lists LNHDA and SQIVND. There are 12 amino acids in the CDR3, from cysteine to phenylalanine inclusive. Only CDR3 DNA is held: 36 bases, read in frame from base 1. Receptor libraries were prepared by the immunoSEQ multiplex PCR assay. Genomic DNA from the sorted T-cell subsets was used to amplify rearranged TCR beta chain products, which were then sequenced. Turning to the authors' computational methods: Repertoire diversity of productive TCR beta rearrangements was quantified using Shannon entropy and Simpson indices. Clonal expansion was assessed using the summed frequency of the 100 most abundant productive TCR beta clonotypes among total reads. A self-reactivity index based on amino acid usage at CDR3beta positions 6 and 7 was applied to the TRB repertoires. Repertoire analyses used two-way ANOVA; flow cytometric analyses used Student t or Mann-Whitney tests. TCRdb's version of the immuneACCESS table is confined to in-frame rearrangements and falls short of the full clone set. An unresolved V gene accounts for under half of the shortfall where checked; the remainder is of unknown origin. Clone size and the V and J calls come from that table; the DNA yielded D and trimming. In this sample the table shows just over 6,500 clones, roughly 82% of which occur a single time. Roughly 13% of the sample is taken by the ten largest.

This same sample was also part of a study on regulatory T cells. As the second paper documents: In the multiplex PCR, 52 forward TRBV primers and 13 reverse TRBJ primers were used, and assay-based and computational corrections were applied for amplification bias. Repertoires from patients had restricted unique TRB V-J pairs and skewed V and J gene usage, with the strongest effect in regulatory T cells. Between CD3G-deficient patients and healthy controls, the study compared T-cell receptor beta repertoires in sorted regulatory T cells, conventional CD4+ T cells and CD8+ T cells. Peripheral blood mononuclear cells were isolated by Ficoll density separation. CD3+ CD8+ CD4- T cells were isolated on a FACSAria cell sorter. Within the immunoSEQ assay, multiplex PCR amplified rearranged TRB loci from genomic DNA. TRB amplicons were sequenced using an Illumina HiSeq platform. Custom algorithms error-filtered the raw sequences and aligned them to reference gene sequences, after which the immunoSEQ online tools were used for analysis. The frequencies of productive and nonproductive TRB rearrangements were evaluated among unique sequences as well as among total sequences. For group comparisons, t tests, Mann-Whitney tests or two-way ANOVA were performed in Prism software.

This receptor chain uses TRBV19 and TRBJ2-2; no D segment can be confidently identified. Input material: CD8+ T cells sorted from blood. The sequence derives from a human donor in good health. CDR3 sequence: CASSMGVGELFF. In nucleotide form, the sequence is TGTGCCAGTAGTATGGGCGTCGGGGAGCTGTTTTTT.